The clone carrying this T cell receptor beta chain was seen only once. As for time point: sample taken at primary tumor resection. A single record per CDR3 protein comes from TCRdb applying MiXCR to the 5' RACE reads. The sample holds about 48,000 distinct CDR3 sequences, around 5.2% seen once. Trimming stripped 9 bases from V and 1 base from J, with 28 bases between. The CDR3 extends over 18 amino acids. Germline V gene sequence: CDR1 LNHDA, CDR2 SQIVND (reference sequence). This entry belongs to a study of spatial heterogeneity in lung cancer. The receptor was derived from a male donor with early-stage non-small cell lung cancer. The V gene is TRBV19, the J gene TRBJ2-7; TRBD1 might be the D (7 bases). Material: PBMCs, obtained at surgery. This CDR3 reads CASSSQGRSARESYEQYF. The CDR3 coding sequence is TGTGCCAGCTCTTCACAGGGGAGGTCAGCGAGAGAGTCCTACGAGCAGTACTTC.